A single sample is the source of the 30 T cell receptor beta chains below, sequenced in a study of blood T cell repertoires in COVID-19. Measured with immunoSEQ multiplex PCR; TCRdb has only the in-frame clones, and not every one. Here the sample spans some 300,000 clones, approximately 91% being singletons. Sequencing input: PBMCs or T cells enriched from blood (not recorded which). All receptors come from a woman aged 30 to 39 who had been exposed to COVID-19.

The rearrangement uses TRBV29-1 and TRBJ1-2; a weak D match, TRBD1 (6 bases). CDR1 is SQVTM, CDR2 ANQGSEA, per germline. Deletions cut 1 base from V and 1 base from J, with 13 bases between. The CDR3 runs 15 residues. The chain's CDR3 is CSVEGTVSINYGYTF. The CDR3 DNA reads as TGCAGCGTTGAAGGGACAGTATCTATTAACTATGGCTACACCTTC.

The genes are TRBV7-3 and TRBJ2-5; 10 nucleotides align to TRBD1. CDR1 is SGHTA and CDR2 is FQGTGA in the germline V gene. The CDR3 sequence is 14 residues long. J was trimmed by 11 bases and V by 6 bases; bases with no gene match: 12. This CDR3 reads CASSSGTGALQQYF. Written as DNA, the CDR3 is TGTGCCAGCAGTTCCGGGACAGGGGCCCTCCAGCAGTACTTC.

The table lists this clone with a count of one. This chain joins TRBV5-4 and TRBJ2-3; D is unresolved. V was pared by 3 bases and J by 3 bases, with 5 bases between. This CDR3 contains 12 residues. Germline loops: CDR1 SGHNT, CDR2 YYREEE (reference sequence). CDR3 DNA sequence: TGTGCCAGCAGCTCCGGGACAGATACGCAGTATTTT. Translating gives CASSSGTDTQYF. Looking up the rest from reference TRBV5-4 and TRBJ2-3 gives the full variable domain: ETGVTQSPTHLIKTRGQQVTLRCSSQSGHNTVSWYQQALGQGPQFIFQYYREEENGRGNFPPRFSGLQFPNYSSELNVNALELDDSALYLCASSSGTDTQYFGPGTRLTVL.

The J gene is TRBJ2-5, the V gene TRBV7-7; possible D gene TRBD1, 6 bases. This CDR3 spans 15 amino acids. The V gene lost 5 bases and the J gene lost 1 base, with 14 bases spanning the gap. Germline values: CDR1 SSHAT, CDR2 FNYEAQ (reference sequence). CDR3 DNA: TGTGCCAGCAGCGCGGACAGTAGGTCCCAAGAGACCCAGTACTTC. This translates into CASSADSRSQETQYF.

V gene TRBV28 combines with J gene TRBJ1-1; D may be TRBD1 (5 bases). V lost 6 bases and J lost 4, with 9 bases in between. This CDR3 is 12 amino acids long. CDR1 and CDR2 from the germline V gene are MDHEN and SYDVKM. The CDR3 coding sequence is TGTGCCAGCAGACAGGTCAGCACTGAAGCTTTCTTT. It translates to CASRQVSTEAFF.

This clone appeared a few times. The rearrangement links TRBV9 to TRBJ1-6; no definite D call. The CDR3 consists of 16 residues. V lost 4 bases and J 0 bases, leaving 11 bases between the germline ends. Germline CDR1 reads SGDLS; CDR2 reads YYNGEE. The CDR3 sequence is CASSSGRGSYNSPLHF. The CDR3 nucleotides read TGTGCCAGCAGCTCCGGGCGGGGCTCCTATAATTCACCCCTCCACTTT.

This chain links TRBV5-4 with TRBJ2-7; TRBD2 matches 7 bases. Germline CDR1 SGHNT, CDR2 YYREEE (reference sequence). V was clipped by 3 bases and J by 7 bases; unmatched bases: 10. The CDR3 spans 14 residues. The CDR3 bases are TGTGCCAGCAGCTCCCAGCGGGGAGATCGGGAGCAGTACTTC. As protein: CASSSQRGDREQYF.

The genes are TRBV27 and TRBJ1-4; D is perhaps TRBD1 (6 bases). Deletions cut 4 bases from V and 7 bases from J, with 13 bases between. The germline gives CDR1 MNHEY, CDR2 SMNVEV (reference sequence). The CDR3 covers 14 residues. The CDR3 reads CASSSNRVGEKLFF. The CDR3, as DNA: TGTGCCAGCAGTTCTAACAGGGTTGGTGAAAAACTGTTTTTT.

The rearrangement uses TRBV27 and TRBJ2-3, with TRBD1 as a possible D gene (5 bases). The germline V and J ends were trimmed by 3 bases and 1 base, with 8 bases remaining between them. This CDR3 comprises 14 residues. Germline assignment: CDR1 MNHEY and CDR2 SMNVEV (reference sequence). This CDR3 reads CASSLGRGTDTQYF. The CDR3 nucleotides are TGTGCCAGCAGTTTGGGCAGGGGCACAGATACGCAGTATTTT.

This chain connects TRBV30 to TRBJ2-7; 9 nucleotides align to TRBD2. V gave up 5 bases and J gave up 6 bases; unmatched junction bases: 14. Germline V CDR1 and CDR2: GTSNPN, SVGIG (reference sequence). The CDR3 totals 15 residues. CDR3 sequence reads: CAWSLSGGPLGEQYF. The CDR3 nucleotides read TGTGCCTGGTCCTTGAGCGGGGGGCCCCTTGGCGAGCAGTACTTC.

CDR3 amino acids: CASSLGGGGTNEKLFF. Written as DNA, the CDR3 is TGTGCCAGCAGCCTGGGGGGGGGCGGCACTAATGAAAAACTGTTTTTT. This chain joins TRBV28 and TRBJ1-4, with D perhaps matching TRBD1 (6 bases). The ends were cut back, 6 bases at V and 2 bases at J, with 16 bases in the middle. The germline CDR1 and CDR2 sequences are MDHEN and SYDVKM. CDR3 length: 16 residues.

This chain connects TRBV2 to TRBJ1-4; 7 bases are shared with TRBD1. The CDR3 totals 15 residues. Germline CDR1 SNHLY, CDR2 FYNNEI. V was pared by 5 bases and J by 5 bases, with 8 bases of the junction left unmatched. The CDR3 here is CASSLTGAKNEKLFF. CDR3 nucleotides: TGTGCCAGCAGTTTAACAGGGGCGAAGAATGAAAAACTGTTTTTT.

This clone was seen just once. The rearrangement uses TRBV15 and TRBJ1-5, with 7 bases that match TRBD1. Germline V gene data show CDR1 as LNHNV and CDR2 as YYDKDF (reference sequence). The length of the CDR3 is 15 residues. After removal of 0 bases from V and 7 bases from J, the junction contained 6 bases not matched to a gene. This CDR3 is CATSRDKGARQPQHF. The CDR3 DNA reads as TGTGCCACCAGCAGAGATAAGGGGGCTCGGCAGCCCCAGCATTTT.

This rearrangement joins TRBV3-1 (or the pseudogene TRBV3-2) to TRBJ2-3; the match to TRBD2 covers 9 bases. With V trimmed by 8 bases and J by 6 bases, 6 bases remained unmatched. CDR1 and CDR2 from the germline V gene are LGHDT and YNNKEL (reference sequence). There are 13 residues in the CDR3. CDR3 nucleotides: TGTGCCAGCTCTGGACTAGCGCGCGATACGCAGTATTTT. Encoded protein: CASSGLARDTQYF.

V usage is TRBV5-8 and J usage is TRBJ1-1, with D unclear. The ends were cut back, 4 bases at V and 5 bases at J, with 15 bases in the middle. From germline, CDR1 is SGHTS and CDR2 YDEGEE. CDR3 size: 14 residues. CDR3 DNA sequence: TGTGCCAGCAGCCCTGCTAGAGGGAGGACTGAAGCTTTCTTT. Its translation is CASSPARGRTEAFF.

The rearrangement links TRBV6-4 to TRBJ2-7; D is unclear. V shed 3 bases and J shed 0 bases, with 9 bases lying between them. CDR3 length equals 14 residues. Germline CDR1 MRHNA, CDR2 SNTAGT. CDR3 bases: TGTGCCAGCAGTGATGTTCACGGCTCCTACGAGCAGTACTTC. This translates into CASSDVHGSYEQYF.

The chain is built from TRBV5-6 and TRBJ1-5; weak D call: TRBD1 (6 bases). The CDR3 is made up of 13 amino acids. Germline V CDR1 and CDR2: SGHDT, YYEEEE. V lost 2 bases and J 4 bases, leaving 7 bases between the germline ends. CDR3 coding DNA: TGTGCCAGCAGCTTAGGACAGAATCAGCCCCAGCATTTT. Protein product: CASSLGQNQPQHF.

The chain recombines TRBV29-1 with TRBJ2-1; 7 bases match TRBD1. The length of the CDR3 is 16 residues. CDR1 SQVTM and CDR2 ANQGSEA come from the germline V gene. The V and J ends lost 3 bases and 3 bases, in that order; junction bases with no gene match: 11. CDR3 sequence: CSVESDRSIGYNEQFF. The CDR3, as DNA: TGCAGCGTTGAGTCGGACAGGTCGATTGGCTACAATGAGCAGTTCTTC.

The V gene is TRBV18, the J gene TRBJ1-2; tentative D call: TRBD1 (6 bases). CDR3 length: 16 residues. Trimming shortened V by 1 base and J by 1 base, and 13 bases separated the two germline ends. Germline CDR1 reads KGHSH; CDR2 reads LQKENI. CDR3 nucleotide sequence: TGTGCCAGCTCACCACTCCCGACAGGAATTAACTATGGCTACACCTTC. Amino acid sequence: CASSPLPTGINYGYTF.

The chain carries TRBV7-8 and TRBJ2-5; TRBD2 agrees at 7 bases. V shed 2 bases, J shed 5 bases, and the junction held 11 bases outside the gene matches. CDR1 and CDR2 from the germline V gene are SGHVS and FQNEAQ. The CDR3 is made up of 16 amino acids. The CDR3 DNA sequence: TGTGCCAGCAGCTTATATTCGTGGGGGGGAATGGAGACCCAGTACTTC. Amino acids: CASSLYSWGGMETQYF.

The V gene is TRBV5-6, the J gene TRBJ1-2; 8 positions match TRBD1. The J segment lost 5 bases and the V segment lost 3 bases, leaving 15 bases of the junction unmatched. This CDR3 has 17 residues. Germline CDR1 reads SGHDT; CDR2 reads YYEEEE. CDR3 bases: TGTGCCAGCAGCTCAACGAAGCGGGACAGGCTGGGTTATGGCTACACCTTC. Protein product: CASSSTKRDRLGYGYTF. The full variable domain, in which reference TRBV5-6 and TRBJ1-2 provide the parts outside the CDR3, is DAGVTQSPTHLIKTRGQQVTLRCSPKSGHDTVSWYQQALGQGPQFIFQYYEEEERQRGNFPDRFSGHQFPNYSSELNVNALLLGDSALYLCASSSTKRDRLGYGYTFGSGTRLTVV.

The chain recombines TRBV11-2 with TRBJ1-3; D is undetermined. CDR3 length equals 15 residues. The V end was cut by 5 bases, the J end by 1 base, with 12 bases between. CDR1 is SGHAT and CDR2 is FQNNGV in the germline V gene. The chain's CDR3 is CASSPTLYSGNTIYF. The CDR3 DNA reads as TGTGCCAGCAGCCCTACGTTGTATTCTGGAAACACCATATATTTT.

In this sample, this clone turned up a few times. The chain employs TRBV19 and TRBJ2-2; weak D call: TRBD2 (5 bases). Looked up from germline, CDR1 is LNHDA and CDR2 is SQIVND (reference sequence). This CDR3 is 14 amino acids long. Trimming left V 5 bases short and J 7 bases short, with 14 bases between. DNA of the CDR3: TGTGCCAGTAGTCGGATCGAGGGTGGCGGGGAGCTGTTTTTT. Translation: CASSRIEGGGELFF.

V usage is TRBV7-3 and J usage is TRBJ1-6; D not resolved. The CDR3 has 15 residues. The V end lost 1 base, the J end lost 6 bases, and 10 bases lay between the germline ends. Germline-derived CDR1 and CDR2 are SGHTA and FQGTGA. Here the CDR3 DNA reads TGTGCCAGCAGCTTAAACGCGGGGAGTAATTCACCCCTCCACTTT. Protein sequence: CASSLNAGSNSPLHF.

This chain uses TRBV9 with TRBJ2-2; 7 positions match TRBD2. There are 14 residues in the CDR3. V dropped 4 bases and J dropped 5; count of bases not matched to a gene: 5. Germline values: CDR1 SGDLS, CDR2 YYNGEE. The CDR3 spells CASSTREGTGELFF. DNA for the CDR3: TGTGCCAGCAGCACCAGGGAGGGGACCGGGGAGCTGTTTTTT.

The chain carries TRBV11-3 and TRBJ2-2; D is possibly TRBD1 (6 bases). The CDR3 contains 15 residues. The germline V and J ends were trimmed by 0 bases and 6 bases, with 11 bases remaining between them. Germline CDR1 SGHNT, CDR2 YENEEA. This CDR3 reads CASSLDSQGPGELFF. CDR3 sequence (DNA): TGTGCCAGCAGCTTAGATTCTCAGGGGCCCGGGGAGCTGTTTTTT.

This sequence joins TRBV23-1 and TRBJ1-5; 9 nucleotides agree with TRBD1. TRBV23-1 has ORF status, its function being uncertain. The trim removed 4 bases at V and 2 bases at J, leaving 3 bases unmatched. The CDR3 loop spans 15 amino acids. CDR3 residues: CASSLRDRGNQPQHF. The CDR3 nucleotides are TGCGCCAGCAGTCTCCGGGACAGGGGCAATCAGCCCCAGCATTTT.

This clone was seen more than once but under ten times. J is TRBJ2-3 and V is TRBV9; perhaps TRBD2 as D (6 bases). Trimming removed 0 bases at V and 2 bases at J, with 10 bases between. Germline V gene lookup returns CDR1 SGDLS and CDR2 YYNGEE. This CDR3 has 15 residues. The CDR3 loop reads CASSVAASVTDTQYF. CDR3 DNA sequence: TGTGCCAGCAGCGTAGCGGCTAGCGTCACAGATACGCAGTATTTT.

This clone was recorded once. V is TRBV5-4 and J is TRBJ1-2, with TRBD1 matching 8 bases. The CDR3 is made up of 17 amino acids. Germline V lookup: CDR1 SGHNT, CDR2 YYREEE (reference sequence). V trimming: 3 bases; J trimming: 3 bases; junction bases outside the gene matches: 13. The DNA for the CDR3 is TGTGCCAGCAGCTGGGTACCTAGGACAGGGTTGGACTATGGCTACACCTTC. Encoded protein: CASSWVPRTGLDYGYTF.

This clone was detected only once. The rearrangement uses TRBV6-5 and TRBJ2-5; TRBD2 aligns across 9 bases. Germline V gene sequence: CDR1 MNHEY, CDR2 SVGAGI. Trimming at V came to 4 bases and at J to 5 bases, leaving 5 bases not matched to a gene. This CDR3 has 14 amino acids. In DNA form, the CDR3 reads TGTGCCAGCAGTTCAGGCGGGGGGGCGGAGACCCAGTACTTC. Translation gives CASSSGGGAETQYF.